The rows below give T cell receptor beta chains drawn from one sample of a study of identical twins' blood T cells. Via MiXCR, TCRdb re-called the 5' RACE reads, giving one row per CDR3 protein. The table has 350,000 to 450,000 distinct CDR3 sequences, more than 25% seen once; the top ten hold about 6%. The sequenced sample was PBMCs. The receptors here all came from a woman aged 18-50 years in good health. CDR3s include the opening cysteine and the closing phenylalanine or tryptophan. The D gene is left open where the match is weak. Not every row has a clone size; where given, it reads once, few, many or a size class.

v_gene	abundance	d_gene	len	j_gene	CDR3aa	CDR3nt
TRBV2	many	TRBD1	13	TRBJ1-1	CASNGQGNTEAFF	TGTGCCAGCAACGGACAGGGAAACACTGAAGCTTTCTTT
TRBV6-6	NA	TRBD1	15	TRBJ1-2	CASRIRDRSFYGYTF	TGTGCCAGCAGAATCCGGGACAGGAGCTTCTATGGCTACACCTTC
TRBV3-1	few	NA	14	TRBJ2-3	CASSHRQHTDTQYF	TGTGCCAGCAGCCATCGACAGCACACAGATACGCAGTATTTT
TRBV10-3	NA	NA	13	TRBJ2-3	CAIIDSYTDTQYF	TGTGCCATCATTGACTCTTACACAGATACGCAGTATTTT
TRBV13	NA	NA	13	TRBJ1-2	CASSLSSRVGYTF	TGTGCCAGCAGCTTATCCAGCAGGGTCGGCTACACCTTC
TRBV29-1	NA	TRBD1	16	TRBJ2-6	CSARQGENSGANVLTF	TGCAGCGCCAGACAGGGGGAGAATTCTGGGGCCAACGTCCTGACTTTC
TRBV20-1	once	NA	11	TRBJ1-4	CSAPGHLQLFF	TGCAGTGCTCCCGGCCATTTGCAACTGTTTTTT
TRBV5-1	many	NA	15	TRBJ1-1	CASSGTGTMNTEAFF	TGCGCCAGCAGCGGTACCGGGACAATGAACACTGAAGCTTTCTTT
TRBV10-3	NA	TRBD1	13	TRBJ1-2	CATTTGRGYGYTF	TGTGCCACGACGACAGGGCGAGGCTATGGCTACACCTTC
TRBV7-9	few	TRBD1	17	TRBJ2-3	CASSLGRDRGNTDTQYF	TGTGCCAGCAGCTTAGGCCGCGACAGGGGGAACACAGATACGCAGTATTTT
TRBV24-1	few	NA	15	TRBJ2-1	CATSVRPFPYNEQFF	TGTGCCACCAGTGTACGTCCTTTCCCCTACAATGAGCAGTTCTTC
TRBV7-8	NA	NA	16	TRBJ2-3	CASSLGTVISGDTQYF	TGTGCCAGCAGCTTAGGGACAGTGATCTCTGGCGATACGCAGTATTTT
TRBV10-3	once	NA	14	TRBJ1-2	CAISESRINYGYAF	TGTGCCATCAGTGAGTCGCGGATCAACTATGGCTACGCCTTC
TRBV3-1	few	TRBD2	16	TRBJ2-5	CASSPGTSSAQETQYF	TGTGCCAGCAGCCCCGGGACTAGCTCTGCACAAGAGACCCAGTACTTC
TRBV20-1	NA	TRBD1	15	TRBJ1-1	CSARLKGQGDTEAFF	TGCAGTGCTAGATTGAAGGGACAGGGGGACACTGAAGCTTTCTTT
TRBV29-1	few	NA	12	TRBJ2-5	CSVDRQAETQYF	TGCAGCGTCGATCGACAGGCAGAGACCCAGTACTTC
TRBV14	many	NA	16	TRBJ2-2	CASSPSRDSPTGELFF	TGTGCCAGCAGCCCTTCGCGGGACAGCCCGACCGGGGAGCTGTTTTTT